This T cell receptor beta chain was identified during a study of cytomegalovirus exposure and HLA in healthy donors. Sequenced by immunoSEQ multiplex PCR; TCRdb stores in-frame clones only, minus some. The data show about 180,000 clones, with about 85% seen just once and approximately 15% held by the top ten. CDR3 length: 12 amino acids. CDR1 and CDR2 (germline): SGHAT, FQNNGV. Between the trimmed V and J ends, which lost 7 bases and 3 bases, there was a span of 10 bases. A word on this clone: What it binds is unknown.

Findings and limits, study-wide: Some public TCRs appeared in many individuals, while most sequences were rare.

This TCR was sampled from a young man in good health and CMV-seropositive. The chain has TRBV11-2 and TRBJ2-7, with D tentatively TRBD1 (6 bases). Sequencing was done on a sample of PBMCs. The CDR3 nucleotides read TGTGCCAGCACAGGGGCGGGCTACGAGCAGTACTTC. It codes for CASTGAGYEQYF.